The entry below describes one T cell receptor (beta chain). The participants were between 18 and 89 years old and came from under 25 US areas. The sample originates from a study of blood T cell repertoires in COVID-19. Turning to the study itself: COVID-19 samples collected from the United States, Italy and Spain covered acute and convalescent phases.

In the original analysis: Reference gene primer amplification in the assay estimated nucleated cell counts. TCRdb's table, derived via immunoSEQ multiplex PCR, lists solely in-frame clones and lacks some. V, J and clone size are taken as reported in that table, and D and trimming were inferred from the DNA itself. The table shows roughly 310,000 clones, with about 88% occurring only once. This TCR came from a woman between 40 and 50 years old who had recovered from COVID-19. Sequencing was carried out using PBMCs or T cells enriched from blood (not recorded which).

CDR3 nucleotide sequence: TGCGCCAGCAGGGACAGGGCCACAAGCAATCAGCCCCAGCATTTT. Translation gives CASRDRATSNQPQHF. The chain is built from TRBV10-2 and TRBJ1-5, with 8 bases that match TRBD1. Losses at the gene ends were 6 bases for V and 1 base for J; bases not matched to a gene: 5. CDR3 length: 15 amino acids. CDR1 is WSHSY, CDR2 SAAADI, per germline.